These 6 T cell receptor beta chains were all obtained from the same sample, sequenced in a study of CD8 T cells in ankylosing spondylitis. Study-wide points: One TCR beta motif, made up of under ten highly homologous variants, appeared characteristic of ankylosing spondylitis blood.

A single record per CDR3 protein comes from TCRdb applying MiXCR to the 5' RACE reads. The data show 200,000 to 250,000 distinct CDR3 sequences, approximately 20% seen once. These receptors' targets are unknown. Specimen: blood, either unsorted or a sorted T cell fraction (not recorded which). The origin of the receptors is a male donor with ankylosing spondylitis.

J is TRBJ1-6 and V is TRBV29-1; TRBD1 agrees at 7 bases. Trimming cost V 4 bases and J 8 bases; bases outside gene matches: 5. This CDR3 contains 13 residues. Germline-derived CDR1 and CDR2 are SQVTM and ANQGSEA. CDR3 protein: CSVGQGPDSPLHF. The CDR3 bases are TGCAGCGTTGGACAGGGTCCTGATTCACCCCTCCACTTT.

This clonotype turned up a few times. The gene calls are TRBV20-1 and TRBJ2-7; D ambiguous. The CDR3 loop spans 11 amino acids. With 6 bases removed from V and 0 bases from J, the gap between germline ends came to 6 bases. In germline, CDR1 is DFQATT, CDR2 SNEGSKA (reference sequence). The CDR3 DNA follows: TGCAGTGCAAGGATCTCCTACGAGCAGTACTTC. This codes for CSARISYEQYF.

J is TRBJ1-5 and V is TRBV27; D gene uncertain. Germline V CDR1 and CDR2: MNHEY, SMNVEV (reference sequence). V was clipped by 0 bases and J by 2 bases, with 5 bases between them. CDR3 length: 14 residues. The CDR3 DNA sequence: TGTGCCAGCAGTTTATCGTACGGCAATCAGCCCCAGCATTTT. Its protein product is CASSLSYGNQPQHF.

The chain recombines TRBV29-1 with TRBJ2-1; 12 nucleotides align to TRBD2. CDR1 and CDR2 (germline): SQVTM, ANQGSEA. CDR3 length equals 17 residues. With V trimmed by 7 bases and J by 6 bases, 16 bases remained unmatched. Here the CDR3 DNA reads TGCAGCGCTACCCGCCGGGGACTAGCGGGTACTCTCAATGAGCAGTTCTTC. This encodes CSATRRGLAGTLNEQFF.

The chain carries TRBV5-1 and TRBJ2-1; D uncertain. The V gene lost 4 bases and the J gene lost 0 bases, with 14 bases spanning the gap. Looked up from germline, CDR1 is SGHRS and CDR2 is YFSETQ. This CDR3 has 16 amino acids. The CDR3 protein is CASSPYDIPSYNEQFF. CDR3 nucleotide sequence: TGCGCCAGCAGCCCCTACGACATACCCTCCTACAATGAGCAGTTCTTC.

CDR3 bases: TGTGCCAGCAGTTTAGTACAGGAGTCTCAAGAGACCCAGTACTTC. As protein: CASSLVQESQETQYF. The genes are TRBV27 and TRBJ2-5; tentative D call: TRBD1 (5 bases). Trimming took off 2 bases at V and 2 bases at J, with 12 bases between the two ends. The CDR3 contains 15 residues. CDR1 is MNHEY and CDR2 is SMNVEV in the germline V gene (reference sequence).